These 14 T cell receptor beta chains came from one sample sequenced in a study of T cells after yellow fever vaccination (dated by TCRdb to between 2018 and 2020). Receptor amplification or capture employed 5' RACE. Sequencing took place on an Illumina HiSeq 2500. TCRdb reanalyzed the raw reads on its own, using fastp at Q25 for trimming and MiXCR for clone calling, and kept in-frame beta chains. Rows are combined by CDR3 protein, so each entry shows the most common genes and DNA. For this sample there are 450,000 to 600,000 distinct CDR3 sequences; less than 20% appear just once. Clones ranked in the top ten supply 17% of the sample. The sample's treatment or condition label, decoded: live attenuated yellow fever vaccine strain. Here the sequenced sample was PBMCs, taken 4 to 6 days after the first yellow fever vaccination. The receptors come from a man aged 18 to 30 who received the YFV17D yellow fever vaccine.

The chain uses TRBV27 and TRBJ1-1; D gene ambiguous. V dropped 5 bases and J dropped 6 bases, with 13 bases sitting between them. The CDR3 covers 13 residues. The germline CDR1 and CDR2 sequences are MNHEY and SMNVEV (reference sequence). The CDR3 sequence: CASSPPRSAEAFF. In DNA, the CDR3 is TGTGCCAGCAGTCCCCCCCGGTCGGCTGAAGCTTTCTTT.

This clonotype was counted a few times. The chain uses TRBV7-2 and TRBJ2-3; possible D gene TRBD1, 5 bases. From germline, CDR1 is SGHTA and CDR2 FQGNSA. The CDR3 sequence is 15 residues long. The germline V and J ends were trimmed by 3 bases and 1 base, with 11 bases remaining between them. The CDR3 here is CASSFPLGGTDTQYF. In nucleotides, the CDR3 is TGTGCCAGCAGCTTTCCCCTAGGGGGCACAGATACGCAGTATTTT.

This clonotype was observed a few times. The rearrangement links TRBV12-3 or TRBV12-4 to TRBJ1-4, with a tentative D call TRBD1 (5 bases). The V gene lost 3 bases and the J gene lost 8 bases, with 13 bases spanning the gap. This CDR3 has 14 residues. CDR3 DNA sequence: TGTGCCAGCAGTTTCAGAGTGGAGGGGGAAAAACTGTTTTTT. Its translation: CASSFRVEGEKLFF.

V is TRBV19 and J is TRBJ2-7, with D unresolved. The CDR3 length is 14 residues. V lost 1 base and J lost 0, with 7 bases in between. Germline V CDR1 and CDR2: LNHDA, SQIVND (reference sequence). For the CDR3, the DNA is TGTGCCAGTAGTATAGCTTCAGGCTCCTACGAGCAGTACTTC. Its protein is CASSIASGSYEQYF.

V gene TRBV12-3 or TRBV12-4 combines with J gene TRBJ2-1; D assignment may be TRBD1 or TRBD2 (6 bases each). Trimming stripped 2 bases from V and 7 bases from J, with 12 bases between. The CDR3 consists of 14 residues. The DNA of the CDR3 is TGTGCCAGCAGTTTATCCGGGGGCAGGAATGAGCAGTTCTTC. It yields the protein CASSLSGGRNEQFF.

In this sample, this clonotype turned up a few times. The V gene is TRBV7-2, the J gene TRBJ2-7; D remains unclear. The CDR3 has 11 residues. The germline CDR1 and CDR2 sequences are SGHTA and FQGNSA. V was clipped by 1 base and J by 9 bases, with 7 bases between them. The CDR3 sequence: CASSLVGLQYF. The CDR3 nucleotides are TGTGCCAGCAGCTTAGTAGGGTTGCAGTACTTC.

This CDR3 reads CASSYFLAGGYNEQFF. Written as DNA, the CDR3 is TGTGCCAGCAGTTACTTCCTAGCGGGGGGCTACAATGAGCAGTTCTTC. The genes are TRBV6-2 or TRBV6-3 and TRBJ2-1, with 11 nucleotides matching TRBD2. CDR3 length: 16 residues. CDR1 is MNHEY and CDR2 is SVGEGT in the germline V gene. J lost 3 bases, V lost 1 base, and 2 bases had no gene match.

The rearrangement joins TRBV28 to TRBJ2-7, with 9 bases lining up with TRBD1. In germline, CDR1 is MDHEN, CDR2 SYDVKM. The V and J ends lost 7 bases and 6 bases, in that order; junction bases with no gene match: 10. This CDR3 has 14 residues. The CDR3 nucleotides read TGTGCCAGCATTCCGGGACAGGGAACTGGCGAGCAGTACGTC. Translating gives CASIPGQGTGEQYV.

This chain links TRBV4-1 with TRBJ1-5; 8 bases map to TRBD1. Germline loops: CDR1 MGHRA, CDR2 YSYEKL. This CDR3 comprises 19 residues. J gave up 5 bases and V 0 bases, and 15 bases lay outside the gene matches. CDR3 in DNA: TGCGCCAGCAGCCAAGAGGGTAGGCGCAGGGGGCCCATCTATCAGCCCCAGCATTTT. This codes for CASSQEGRRRGPIYQPQHF.

The table lists this clonotype with many counts. The chain carries TRBV27 and TRBJ2-4; D ambiguous. Per the germline V gene, CDR1 is MNHEY and CDR2 is SMNVEV (reference sequence). This CDR3 contains 13 residues. The germline V and J ends were trimmed by 2 bases and 6 bases, with 8 bases remaining between them. The chain's CDR3 is CASSLPGGNIQYF. DNA for the CDR3: TGTGCCAGCAGTTTACCAGGCGGAAACATTCAGTACTTC.

The CDR3 spells CASSKDSPVGTGELFF. The CDR3 DNA reads TGTGCCAGTAGTAAGGACAGCCCAGTGGGCACCGGGGAGCTGTTTTTT. V is TRBV19 and J is TRBJ2-2; D may be TRBD1 (6 bases). The germline V gene has CDR1 LNHDA and CDR2 SQIVND (reference sequence). The CDR3 loop spans 16 amino acids. V was shortened by 4 bases and J by 4 bases, with 16 bases between the two germline ends.

The chain couples TRBV29-1 to TRBJ1-1; perhaps TRBD1 as D (6 bases). The CDR3 covers 12 residues. Trimming removed 6 bases at V and 3 bases at J, with 11 bases between. Germline CDR1 and CDR2: SQVTM and ANQGSEA. The CDR3 coding sequence is TGCAGCGTACAGGGCGTGGACACTGAAGCTTTCTTT. Translated: CSVQGVDTEAFF.

The chain links TRBV20-1 to TRBJ1-2, with 9 bases lining up with TRBD1. Germline CDR1 reads DFQATT; CDR2 reads SNEGSKA (reference sequence). J was trimmed by 0 bases and V by 0 bases; bases with no gene match: 17. This CDR3 comprises 20 residues. CDR3 nucleotides: TGCAGTGCTAGAGATTATTTTACAGCGGACAGGGGCCTAGCTAACTATGGCTACACCTTC. Protein: CSARDYFTADRGLANYGYTF.

The chain carries TRBV5-5 and TRBJ1-2; D gene unclear. This CDR3 spans 14 amino acids. V lost 0 bases, J lost 8 bases, and 14 bases lay in between. Germline values: CDR1 SGHKS, CDR2 YYEKEE (reference sequence). The CDR3 is CASSLAVRWEGYTF. CDR3 DNA sequence: TGTGCCAGCAGCTTGGCCGTTCGGTGGGAAGGCTACACCTTC.